The 29 T cell receptor beta chains listed next were all sequenced from one sample in a study of T cell responses to AZD1222 COVID-19 vaccine. Sequencing was performed with immunoSEQ multiplex PCR; in TCRdb, only in-frame clones are kept and a portion is missing. The data contain around 94,000 clones, around nine tenths of them seen just once; the ten biggest clones take up less than 20%. Sequenced material: peripheral blood, taken on day 0 of AZD1222 vaccination. Source of these receptors: an adult in good health.

The rearrangement joins TRBV5-6 to TRBJ2-3, with a tentative D call TRBD1 (6 bases). Per germline, CDR1 SGHDT and CDR2 YYEEEE. The CDR3 extends over 16 amino acids. Trimming pared 5 bases from V and 3 bases from J, leaving 19 bases between. The CDR3 protein is CASSLTGLGGTDTQYF. CDR3 DNA sequence: TGTGCCAGCAGTTTAACAGGGCTAGGTGGGACAGATACGCAGTATTTT. The full variable domain, completed using reference TRBV5-6 and TRBJ2-3, is DAGVTQSPTHLIKTRGQQVTLRCSPKSGHDTVSWYQQALGQGPQFIFQYYEEEERQRGNFPDRFSGHQFPNYSSELNVNALLLGDSALYLCASSLTGLGGTDTQYFGPGTRLTVL.

The chain uses TRBV7-9 and TRBJ1-1, with a tentative D call TRBD1 (6 bases). V was cut by 4 bases and J by 3 bases, with 15 bases left in between. The CDR3 totals 15 residues. CDR1 and CDR2 from the germline V gene are SEHNR and FQNEAQ (reference sequence). CDR3 DNA: TGTGCCAGCAGCTCCCAGCGAGCAGGGGACACTGAAGCTTTCTTT. Its protein product is CASSSQRAGDTEAFF.

The CDR3 DNA follows: TGCGCCAGCAGCTATAGACAGGGGGCCGACTATGGCTACACCTTC. Translated, it gives CASSYRQGADYGYTF. The chain couples TRBV4-1 to TRBJ1-2; 10 nucleotides line up with TRBD1. The V and J ends lost 5 bases and 3 bases, in that order; junction bases with no gene match: 6. The CDR3 spans 15 residues. Germline lookup yields CDR1 MGHRA and CDR2 YSYEKL.

The chain joins TRBV15 to TRBJ2-7, with D maybe TRBD1 (7 bases). This CDR3 has 19 amino acids. The ends were cut back, 0 bases at V and 3 bases at J, with 24 bases in the middle. In germline, CDR1 is LNHNV, CDR2 YYDKDF (reference sequence). CDR3 sequence reads: CATSRDGGHDREVNYEQYF. CDR3 nucleotide sequence: TGTGCCACCAGCAGAGACGGGGGCCATGACAGGGAGGTCAACTACGAGCAGTACTTC.

The V and J genes are TRBV28 and TRBJ1-3, with no clear D. Trimming removed 5 bases at V and 0 bases at J, with 14 bases between. Germline CDR1 reads MDHEN; CDR2 reads SYDVKM. The CDR3 sequence is 16 residues long. The CDR3 DNA sequence: TGTGCCAGCAGTCAAATACCGGCCATCTCTGGAAACACCATATATTTT. Amino acid sequence: CASSQIPAISGNTIYF.

V and J are TRBV7-2 and TRBJ1-1, with a weak D call TRBD1 (5 bases). Per the germline V gene, CDR1 is SGHTA and CDR2 is FQGNSA. The CDR3 length is 14 residues. Trimming removed 2 bases at V and 4 bases at J, with 11 bases between. The CDR3 nucleotides read TGTGCCAGCAGCTTAACTCAGGGTCCCACTGAAGCTTTCTTT. This encodes CASSLTQGPTEAFF.

CDR3 sequence reads: CASSSLAGGTEQFF. The CDR3, as DNA: TGTGCCAGCAGCTCACTAGCGGGAGGTACTGAGCAGTTCTTC. V and J are TRBV7-3 and TRBJ2-1; 12 bases match TRBD2. This CDR3 region has 14 residues. With 4 bases clipped from V and 9 bases from J, the junction kept 4 bases outside the gene matches. Germline CDR1 SGHTA, CDR2 FQGTGA.

The chain employs TRBV27 and TRBJ1-1; TRBD1 is a possible D gene (5 bases). Looked up from germline, CDR1 is MNHEY and CDR2 is SMNVEV (reference sequence). Trimming took 5 bases from V and 8 from J, leaving 12 bases between them. This CDR3 has 12 residues. For the CDR3, the DNA is TGTGCCAGCAGTAGAGTAGGGGAGGAAGCTTTCTTT. Encoded protein: CASSRVGEEAFF.

This chain connects TRBV19 to TRBJ2-7; 8 bases align to TRBD1. The CDR3 is 14 residues long. The ends lost 9 bases at V and 2 bases at J; junction bases unmatched: 9. Germline-derived CDR1 and CDR2 are LNHDA and SQIVND (reference sequence). CDR3 sequence: CASADRGRTYEQYF. The CDR3 nucleotides read TGTGCCAGCGCCGACAGGGGAAGAACCTACGAGCAGTACTTC.

CDR3 protein: CASSHTGQGGYEQYF. In nucleotides, the CDR3 is TGCGCCAGCAGCCACACGGGACAGGGTGGGTACGAGCAGTACTTC. The rearrangement joins TRBV4-3 to TRBJ2-7; 9 bases are shared with TRBD1. The CDR3 totals 15 residues. J lost 4 bases, V lost 3 bases, and 7 bases had no gene match. The germline V gene encodes CDR1 LGHNA and CDR2 YSLEER.

The chain recombines TRBV10-3 with TRBJ2-7; D may be TRBD2 (5 bases). This CDR3 is built from 14 residues. Germline CDR1 reads ENHRY; CDR2 reads SYGVKD. V dropped 3 bases and J dropped 5 bases, with 14 bases sitting between them. The CDR3 sequence: CAISEVRDPNEQYF. The CDR3 coding sequence is TGTGCCATCAGTGAAGTGAGGGATCCCAACGAGCAGTACTTC.

The CDR3 reads CASSPQGKAEAFF. Here the CDR3 DNA reads TGTGCCAGCAGCCCCCAGGGAAAGGCTGAAGCTTTCTTT. The chain links TRBV12-3 or TRBV12-4 to TRBJ1-1; D might be TRBD1 (5 bases). Deletions cut 6 bases from V and 6 bases from J, with 14 bases between. CDR3 length equals 13 residues.

The genes are TRBV7-8 and TRBJ2-7; D is unresolved. In germline, CDR1 is SGHVS, CDR2 FQNEAQ. Trimming took 5 bases from V and 2 from J, leaving 7 bases between them. The CDR3 covers 12 residues. The CDR3 region is CASSLLTYEQYF. The CDR3 nucleotides read TGTGCCAGCAGCCTCTTGACCTACGAGCAGTACTTC.

This clone came up once. The V call is TRBV6-2 or TRBV6-3, the J call TRBJ2-7; 9 bases map to TRBD2. The CDR3 is 15 residues long. Germline V gene lookup returns CDR1 MNHEY and CDR2 SVGEGT. The V segment lost 2 bases and the J segment 6 bases; nucleotides outside the gene matches: 8. The CDR3, as DNA: TGTGCCAGCAGTTACCTGGGCGGGAGGGGTCGCGAGCAGTACTTC. Translating it yields CASSYLGGRGREQYF.

The chain joins TRBV7-9 to TRBJ2-7; D perhaps matches TRBD2 (6 bases). This CDR3 region has 15 residues. Trimming pared 5 bases from V and 4 bases from J, leaving 18 bases between. Germline values: CDR1 SEHNR, CDR2 FQNEAQ (reference sequence). CDR3 amino acids: CASSNGRGNLYEQYF. The CDR3 DNA reads as TGTGCCAGCAGCAATGGACGGGGGAACCTTTACGAGCAGTACTTC.

This clone was recorded once. The chain links TRBV7-3 to TRBJ2-1, with 7 bases that match TRBD1. Germline V CDR1 and CDR2: SGHTA, FQGTGA. V dropped 6 bases and J dropped 10; count of bases not matched to a gene: 6. The CDR3 spans 12 residues. This chain's CDR3 is CASSTGDNEQFF. In DNA form, the CDR3 reads TGTGCCAGCAGTACAGGGGATAACGAGCAGTTCTTC. Filled out from reference TRBV7-3 and TRBJ2-1, the complete variable domain reads GAGVSQTPSNKVTEKGKYVELRCDPISGHTALYWYRQSLGQGPEFLIYFQGTGAADDSGLPNDRFFAVRPEGSVSTLKIQRTERGDSAVYLCASSTGDNEQFFGPGTRLTVL.

CDR3 residues: CASSESGADGYTF. In nucleotides, the CDR3 is TGTGCCAGCAGTGAAAGCGGGGCTGATGGCTACACCTTC. The chain carries TRBV6-1 and TRBJ1-2; TRBD1 might be the D (5 bases). The CDR3 extends over 13 amino acids. Germline V gene lookup returns CDR1 MNHNS and CDR2 SASEGT. Trimming shortened V by 2 bases and J by 6 bases, and 10 bases separated the two germline ends.

The chain combines TRBV28 with TRBJ1-2; D might be TRBD1 (6 bases). CDR3 length: 12 amino acids. Germline CDR1 reads MDHEN; CDR2 reads SYDVKM. V lost 6 bases to trimming and J lost 8 bases, with 13 bases between them. The CDR3 protein is CASSQDRGGYTF. The CDR3 DNA reads TGTGCCAGCAGCCAGGACAGAGGAGGCTACACCTTC.

The rearrangement uses TRBV5-1 and TRBJ1-1; no firm D call. The germline V gene has CDR1 SGHRS and CDR2 YFSETQ. CDR3 length equals 13 residues. The ends were cut back, 0 bases at V and 3 bases at J, with 6 bases in the middle. CDR3 in amino acids: CASSLGTDTEAFF. The DNA for the CDR3 is TGCGCCAGCAGCTTGGGTACGGACACTGAAGCTTTCTTT.

The chain joins TRBV28 to TRBJ1-5, with D possibly being TRBD1 (6 bases). Germline V gene sequence: CDR1 MDHEN, CDR2 SYDVKM. The CDR3 covers 16 residues. The ends were cut back, 3 bases at V and 7 bases at J, with 19 bases in the middle. CDR3 protein: CASSLGADRGWQPQHF. Here the CDR3 DNA reads TGTGCCAGCAGTTTGGGGGCCGACAGAGGGTGGCAGCCCCAGCATTTT.

The sample holds a few counts of this clone. The V and J genes are TRBV12-5 and TRBJ1-5; D is perhaps TRBD1 (5 bases). Germline V gene data show CDR1 as LGHNT and CDR2 as FRNRAP. The V end was cut by 2 bases, the J end by 9 bases, with 11 bases between. The CDR3 runs to 13 residues. The CDR3 reads CASGLINGGPQHF. CDR3 DNA: TGTGCTAGTGGTTTGATCAACGGGGGGCCCCAGCATTTT.

The rearrangement joins TRBV12-3 or TRBV12-4 to TRBJ1-1; tentatively, D is TRBD1 (6 bases). The length of the CDR3 is 11 residues. Trimming left V 3 bases short and J 10 bases short, with 9 bases between. The CDR3 nucleotides are TGTGCCAGCAGTTTTGGAGGGGGAGCTTTCTTT. The encoded protein is CASSFGGGAFF.

V and J are TRBV6-5 and TRBJ1-1; unclear D gene. The germline V gene has CDR1 MNHEY and CDR2 SVGAGI. The CDR3 length is 14 residues. V gave up 4 bases and J gave up 1 base, with 10 bases separating them. CDR3 coding DNA: TGTGCCAGCAGTTCTTCAGGACGGAACACTGAAGCTTTCTTT. Translation gives CASSSSGRNTEAFF.

The J gene is TRBJ1-6, the V gene TRBV5-1, with a weak D call TRBD1 (6 bases). CDR3 size: 14 residues. Trimming stripped 0 bases from V and 9 bases from J, with 10 bases between. Germline V gives CDR1 SGHRS, CDR2 YFSETQ. The CDR3 sequence: CASSLGGAGSPLHF. CDR3 nucleotides: TGCGCCAGCAGCTTGGGGGGGGCGGGTTCACCCCTCCACTTT.

This chain connects TRBV5-1 to TRBJ1-2; D ambiguous. Deletions cut 0 bases from V and 1 base from J, with 7 bases between. Germline V gene sequence: CDR1 SGHRS, CDR2 YFSETQ. The CDR3 length is 14 residues. The CDR3 spells CASSLAWGNYGYTF. The CDR3 DNA follows: TGCGCCAGCAGCTTGGCCTGGGGTAACTATGGCTACACCTTC.

This chain uses TRBV11-2 with TRBJ2-1, with 7 nucleotides matching TRBD2. The V gene end was trimmed by 3 bases and the J gene end by 0 bases; junction bases not matched to a gene: 8. The germline V gene encodes CDR1 SGHAT and CDR2 FQNNGV. The CDR3 runs 17 residues. CDR3 sequence reads: CASSFLRTRSSYNEQFF. The CDR3 bases are TGTGCCAGCAGCTTCCTCCGGACTAGAAGCTCCTACAATGAGCAGTTCTTC.

The chain combines TRBV19 with TRBJ1-5; D gene unclear. V shed 1 base and J shed 3 bases, with 4 bases lying between them. This CDR3 has 13 residues. Germline assignment: CDR1 LNHDA and CDR2 SQIVND (reference sequence). The CDR3 DNA reads as TGTGCCAGTAGTATAGGGGTCAATCAGCCCCAGCATTTT. Amino acids: CASSIGVNQPQHF.

The chain employs TRBV5-1 and TRBJ1-1; no reliable D call. Germline CDR1 is SGHRS and CDR2 is YFSETQ. Trimming took 0 bases from V and 1 from J, leaving 7 bases between them. The CDR3 length is 14 residues. The chain's CDR3 is CASSLGPTNTEAFF. Here the CDR3 DNA reads TGCGCCAGCAGCTTGGGGCCCACGAACACTGAAGCTTTCTTT.

DNA for the CDR3: TGTGCCAGTTTTCACTCTCGGGGGTCAGGAGAAGCCTATGGCTACACCTTC. It specifies CASFHSRGSGEAYGYTF. The rearrangement links TRBV19 to TRBJ1-2, with D possibly matching TRBD1 (5 bases). The germline V and J ends were trimmed by 8 bases and 4 bases, with 26 bases remaining between them. Germline V CDR1 and CDR2: LNHDA, SQIVND (reference sequence). CDR3 length: 17 residues.